The 3 T cell receptor beta chains listed next were all sequenced from one sample in a study of vaccination effects on CD4 cells after COVID-19. Data came from immunoSEQ multiplex PCR; TCRdb stores just in-frame clones and leaves some out. The sample holds around 50,000 clones, about 76% seen once. Cultured cells yielded isolated CD4+ T cells after less than 11 days. Infection with SARS-CoV-2 occurred in the person between March and December 2020, and PCR confirmed it. Two doses of BNT162b2 or mRNA-1273 vaccine were administered to participants. For these TCRs, the target antigens are not known. This material consisted of CD4+ T cells from PBMCs cultured without peptide, taken after COVID-19 vaccination. All receptors derive from a human donor who had a prior SARS-CoV-2 infection.

This chain uses TRBV4-1 with TRBJ2-1; 14 nucleotides align to TRBD2. V was clipped by 3 bases and J by 5 bases; unmatched bases: 6. Looked up from germline, CDR1 is MGHRA and CDR2 is YSYEKL. The CDR3 contains 17 residues. As DNA, the CDR3 is TGCGCCAGCAGCCAGCTGAGACTAGCGGGGGGGAACAATGAGCAGTTCTTC. Its translation: CASSQLRLAGGNNEQFF.

V is TRBV7-3 and J is TRBJ2-1, with 7 nucleotides matching TRBD1. V shed 4 bases and J 7 bases; nucleotides not matched to a gene: 7. The germline CDR1 and CDR2 sequences are SGHTA and FQGTGA. There are 14 residues in the CDR3. CDR3 coding DNA: TGTGCCAGCAGCTCCGGGACAGAAACTAATGAGCAGTTCTTC. Encoded protein: CASSSGTETNEQFF.

This chain uses TRBV3-1 (or the pseudogene TRBV3-2) with TRBJ2-2; TRBD1 aligns across 9 bases. CDR3 size: 15 residues. V was pared by 4 bases and J by 6 bases, with 6 bases of the junction left unmatched. Looked up from germline, CDR1 is LGHDT and CDR2 is YNNKEL (reference sequence). The chain's CDR3 is CASSLGQGESGELFF. The CDR3 DNA reads TGTGCCAGCAGCCTGGGACAGGGAGAGTCCGGGGAGCTGTTTTTT.